This TCR beta chain was sequenced during a study of control samples from healthy donors and cancer patients. Germline lookup yields CDR1 SNHLY and CDR2 FYNNEI. Between the trimmed V and J ends, which lost 3 bases and 5 bases, there was a span of 4 bases. The CDR3 has 11 amino acids. Data came from immunoSEQ multiplex PCR; TCRdb stores just in-frame clones and leaves some out. The table shows about 84,000 clones, with around 80% occurring only once. Input material: PBMCs. The chain links TRBV2 to TRBJ2-5; no reliable D call. This receptor was obtained from a man in his 60s with head and neck cancer. This CDR3 reads CASSDWETQYF. Written as DNA, the CDR3 is TGTGCCAGCAGTGACTGGGAGACCCAGTACTTC.